One and the same sample provided the 30 T cell receptor beta chains below, sequenced in a study of T cells in Graves' hyperthyroidism and ophthalmopathy. From RNA transcripts, TCR beta CDR3 regions were amplified. TCR CDR3 regions were first amplified by RT-PCR with HTBI primers. TCRdb used MiXCR to reprocess the multiplex PCR reads, holding one entry per CDR3 protein. The sample shows fewer than 500,000 distinct CDR3 sequences, about 13% of them seen only once. The source material was blood. The receptors were gathered from a man under 40 with Graves' hyperthyroidism that later progressed to Graves' ophthalmopathy.

The V gene is TRBV18, the J gene TRBJ2-3, with TRBD2 matching 12 bases. CDR1 KGHSH and CDR2 LQKENI come from the germline V gene. The CDR3 covers 19 residues. Trimming cost V 4 bases and J 0 bases; bases outside gene matches: 11. This CDR3 reads CASSRRSGTSGPSTDTQYF. For the CDR3, the DNA is TGTGCCAGCTCACGGAGATCCGGGACTAGCGGGCCTAGCACAGATACGCAGTATTTT.

CDR3: CASTLSGSVRGETQYF. In DNA, the CDR3 is TGTGCCAGCACCCTCTCCGGGTCAGTACGGGGGGAGACCCAGTACTTC. V usage is TRBV2 and J usage is TRBJ2-5; perhaps TRBD2 as D (6 bases). The CDR3 covers 16 residues. Trimming took off 7 bases at V and 5 bases at J, with 23 bases between the two ends. Germline lookup yields CDR1 SNHLY and CDR2 FYNNEI.

This clonotype was detected many times. V is TRBV12-5 and J is TRBJ2-1; 9 bases agree with TRBD2. Losses at the gene ends were 5 bases for V and 6 bases for J; bases not matched to a gene: 11. Germline V gene data show CDR1 as LGHNT and CDR2 as FRNRAP. The CDR3 length is 16 residues. In DNA form, the CDR3 reads TGTGCTAGTGGTACCCGGGCGGGAGGGGGCGGCAATGAGCAGTTCTTC. As protein: CASGTRAGGGGNEQFF.

There are many counts of this clonotype. The chain has TRBV7-2 and TRBJ1-1; 9 bases are shared with TRBD1. V shed 2 bases, J shed 5 bases, and the junction held 3 bases outside the gene matches. This CDR3 contains 14 residues. Germline CDR1 SGHTA, CDR2 FQGNSA. CDR3 sequence: CASSLRDRVTEAFF. CDR3 coding DNA: TGTGCCAGCAGCTTAAGGGACAGGGTGACTGAAGCTTTCTTT.

This clonotype was seen ten or more times. The V and J genes are TRBV18 and TRBJ1-5; a weak D match, TRBD1 (6 bases). The V gene's germline CDR1 is KGHSH and CDR2 LQKENI. CDR3 length equals 13 residues. The ends were cut back, 4 bases at V and 6 bases at J, with 10 bases in the middle. CDR3 nucleotides: TGTGCCAGCTCACACGGGGGGGCTCAGCCCCAGCATTTT. This sequence encodes CASSHGGAQPQHF. The full variable domain, rest sourced from reference TRBV18 and TRBJ1-5, is NAGVMQNPRHLVRRRGQEARLRCSPMKGHSHVYWYRQLPEEGLKFMVYLQKENIIDESGMPKERFSAEFPKEGPSILRIQQVVRGDSAAYFCASSHGGAQPQHFGDGTRLSIL.

This clonotype occurred once. This may be a read error, as it is one base from a much larger clone. This sequence joins TRBV11-2 and TRBJ1-1, with D perhaps matching TRBD1 (5 bases). The CDR3 has 15 residues. Germline V CDR1 and CDR2: SGHAT, FQNNGV. Trimming stripped 3 bases from V and 3 bases from J, with 14 bases between. The CDR3 region has the DNA TGTGCCAGCAGCTTCGAGGCAGGGCGGTACACTGAAGCTTTCTTT. This codes for CASSFEAGRYTEAFF.

This clonotype has ten or more counts. The chain links TRBV7-9 to TRBJ2-5; D is possibly TRBD2 (6 bases). Germline CDR1 is SEHNR and CDR2 is FQNEAQ (reference sequence). Trimming stripped 5 bases from V and 5 bases from J, with 21 bases between. The CDR3 covers 16 residues. This chain's CDR3 is CASSLREILVGETQYF. DNA of the CDR3: TGTGCCAGCAGCCTCCGGGAGATACTCGTGGGGGAGACCCAGTACTTC.

This clonotype was observed at least ten times. The CDR3 DNA follows: TGTGCCAGCAGTTTGCGCTCTAGCACAGATACGCAGTATTTT. Translated: CASSLRSSTDTQYF. The chain links TRBV12-3 or TRBV12-4 to TRBJ2-3; D gene unclear. The CDR3 sequence is 14 residues long. V was cut by 3 bases and J by 0 bases, with 7 bases left in between.

V is TRBV5-6 and J is TRBJ1-6, with D possibly matching TRBD1 (6 bases). The CDR3 runs to 15 residues. Trimming removed 6 bases at V and 4 bases at J, with 14 bases between. The germline CDR1 and CDR2 sequences are SGHDT and YYEEEE. CDR3 coding DNA: TGTGCCAGCACCATCGGACAGACATATAATTCACCCCTCCACTTT. This translates into CASTIGQTYNSPLHF.

This clonotype occurred a few times. This chain connects TRBV19 to TRBJ2-7, with D possibly matching TRBD2 (6 bases). V dropped 5 bases and J dropped 4 bases, with 18 bases sitting between them. This CDR3 comprises 15 residues. From germline, CDR1 is LNHDA and CDR2 SQIVND (reference sequence). The CDR3 DNA sequence: TGTGCCAGTAGTCGTTCCCGGTGGAGGGGTTACGAGCAGTACTTC. This translates into CASSRSRWRGYEQYF.

This clonotype was seen ten or more times. V and J are TRBV5-1 and TRBJ2-3; 8 positions agree with TRBD2. This CDR3 region has 15 residues. CDR1 is SGHRS and CDR2 is YFSETQ in the germline V gene. V lost 4 bases to trimming and J lost 2 bases; unmatched junction nucleotides: 6. The CDR3 DNA sequence: TGCGCCAGCAGCCGAGCGGGGGAGCCCACAGATACGCAGTATTTT. Amino acid sequence: CASSRAGEPTDTQYF.

This clonotype was counted many times. The rearrangement links TRBV12-3 or TRBV12-4 to TRBJ2-5; TRBD2 is a possible D gene (7 bases). The CDR3 sequence is 15 residues long. V was shortened by 5 bases and J by 1 base, with 14 bases between the two germline ends. The CDR3 nucleotides are TGTGCCAGCAGTAAAGGGGCGGGGGCCCAAGAGACCCAGTACTTC. Amino acids: CASSKGAGAQETQYF.

The table lists this clonotype with many counts. For the CDR3, the DNA is TGTGCCAGCAGCTCCGGCGTGGGGGAGCAGTACTTC. Amino acids: CASSSGVGEQYF. This sequence joins TRBV7-9 and TRBJ2-7; D unclear. This CDR3 is 12 amino acids long. Germline assignment: CDR1 SEHNR and CDR2 FQNEAQ (reference sequence). V lost 4 bases and J 7 bases, leaving 11 bases between the germline ends.

This clonotype was detected many times. The genes are TRBV24-1 and TRBJ2-2; TRBD1 agrees at 7 bases. Germline-derived CDR1 and CDR2 are KGHDR and SFDVKD. J gave up 0 bases and V 4 bases, and 4 bases lay outside the gene matches. This CDR3 is built from 16 residues. The CDR3 bases are TGTGCCACCAGTGACCCTGACAGGGCGAACACCGGGGAGCTGTTTTTT. It is translated as CATSDPDRANTGELFF.

About this clonotype itself: Given a much more abundant clone one base away, this may be a read error. This sequence joins TRBV7-2 and TRBJ1-4, with D tentatively TRBD1 (5 bases). This CDR3 contains 16 residues. Germline V gives CDR1 SGHTA, CDR2 FQGNSA. The CDR3 reads CASSMRDLATNEKLVF. CDR3 DNA sequence: TGTGCCAGCAGCATGAGGGACCTCGCAACTAATGAAAAACTGGTTTTT.

V is TRBV29-1 and J is TRBJ1-2; TRBD1 matches 10 bases. In germline, CDR1 is SQVTM, CDR2 ANQGSEA. The ends lost 5 bases at V and 0 bases at J; junction bases unmatched: 3. The CDR3 is 14 amino acids. CDR3 DNA sequence: TGCAGCGTTCCGGGACAGGGGACTAACTATGGCTACACCTTC. Its translation: CSVPGQGTNYGYTF.

This clonotype was detected ten times or more. This chain links TRBV5-1 with TRBJ2-1; D is uncertain. V shed 4 bases and J shed 7 bases, with 12 bases lying between them. Germline V lookup: CDR1 SGHRS, CDR2 YFSETQ. The CDR3 has 13 amino acids. This CDR3 reads CASSPRPPNEQFF. The CDR3 DNA reads as TGCGCCAGCAGCCCCCGGCCCCCGAATGAGCAGTTCTTC.

This clonotype was seen ten or more times. J is TRBJ1-1 and V is TRBV28; D possibly corresponds to TRBD1 (6 bases). Trimming took 5 bases from V and 1 from J, leaving 17 bases between them. The CDR3 loop spans 16 amino acids. Germline CDR1 reads MDHEN; CDR2 reads SYDVKM. Written as DNA, the CDR3 is TGTGCCAGCAGTATGATTCCCACAGGGTGGAACACTGAAGCTTTCTTT. This translates into CASSMIPTGWNTEAFF.

The chain combines TRBV6-2 or TRBV6-3 with TRBJ2-2; D is ambiguous. The V gene's germline CDR1 is MNHEY and CDR2 SVGEGT. Trimming took off 6 bases at V and 4 bases at J, with 12 bases between the two ends. The CDR3 length is 14 residues. The CDR3 reads CASRLHATTGELFF. CDR3 nucleotides: TGTGCCAGCAGGCTCCATGCAACCACCGGGGAGCTGTTTTTT.

The sample holds many counts of this clonotype. The chain carries TRBV7-3 and TRBJ2-3; the D gene could be TRBD1 or TRBD2 (5 bases each). CDR3 length: 14 residues. Germline V lookup: CDR1 SGHTA, CDR2 FQGTGA. V was clipped by 5 bases and J by 2 bases, with 11 bases between them. The CDR3 bases are TGTGCCAGCAGCGAACGGGACGCCACAGATACGCAGTATTTT. It is translated as CASSERDATDTQYF. Full variable domain (remainder filled in from reference TRBV7-3 and TRBJ2-3): GAGVSQTPSNKVTEKGKYVELRCDPISGHTALYWYRQSLGQGPEFLIYFQGTGAADDSGLPNDRFFAVRPEGSVSTLKIQRTERGDSAVYLCASSERDATDTQYFGPGTRLTVL.

The J gene is TRBJ1-4, the V gene TRBV7-9; a possible D gene is TRBD1 (6 bases). The CDR3 extends over 15 amino acids. Germline CDR1 SEHNR, CDR2 FQNEAQ (reference sequence). Between the trimmed V and J ends, which lost 4 bases and 0 bases, there was a span of 9 bases. DNA of the CDR3: TGTGCCAGCAGCTCCGGACAGTCAACTAATGAAAAACTGTTTTTT. Protein product: CASSSGQSTNEKLFF.

The J gene is TRBJ2-5, the V gene TRBV6-1; tentative D call: TRBD2 (7 bases). This CDR3 region has 15 residues. CDR1 and CDR2 from the germline V gene are MNHNS and SASEGT. V dropped 6 bases and J dropped 5 bases, with 19 bases sitting between them. For the CDR3, the DNA is TGTGCCAGCAGCTACCTAGGGGGGGCGCGGGAGACCCAGTACTTC. Protein sequence: CASSYLGGARETQYF.

This clonotype showed up many times. The chain uses TRBV28 and TRBJ2-7, with 8 bases fitting TRBD1. The CDR3 has 13 residues. The V gene end was trimmed by 9 bases and the J gene end by 7 bases; junction bases not matched to a gene: 11. Per the germline V gene, CDR1 is MDHEN and CDR2 is SYDVKM. This CDR3 reads CASGLGQGREQYF. The CDR3 DNA is TGTGCCAGTGGGCTCGGACAGGGCAGGGAGCAGTACTTC.

The gene calls are TRBV7-9 and TRBJ2-7; tentative D call: TRBD2 (5 bases). Germline loops: CDR1 SEHNR, CDR2 FQNEAQ (reference sequence). V lost 1 base to trimming and J lost 3 bases, with 13 bases between them. The CDR3 spans 15 residues. CDR3 bases: TGTGCCAGCAGCTTAGTTCCCGGACTTCTCTACGAGCAGTACTTC. Amino acids: CASSLVPGLLYEQYF.

The chain has TRBV11-2 and TRBJ1-2; 7 nucleotides agree with TRBD1. Germline V CDR1 and CDR2: SGHAT, FQNNGV. V lost 4 bases to trimming and J lost 7 bases; unmatched junction nucleotides: 6. The CDR3 is 13 amino acids. CDR3 sequence reads: CASSSEGAGGYTF. CDR3 coding DNA: TGTGCCAGCAGCTCCGAGGGGGCGGGTGGCTACACCTTC.

The V gene is TRBV2, the J gene TRBJ2-1, with D perhaps being TRBD1 or TRBD2 (6 bases each). This CDR3 has 17 amino acids. The V end lost 6 bases, the J end lost 0 bases, and 18 bases lay between the germline ends. Looked up from germline, CDR1 is SNHLY and CDR2 is FYNNEI. CDR3 DNA sequence: TGTGCCAGCAGGCGGAGGGGGGCCGTACTCTCCTACAATGAGCAGTTCTTC. Translation: CASRRRGAVLSYNEQFF.

This clonotype showed up just a few times. The chain couples TRBV7-9 to TRBJ1-2; D remains unclear. Trimming pared 5 bases from V and 8 bases from J, leaving 18 bases between. Germline CDR1 and CDR2: SEHNR and FQNEAQ (reference sequence). The CDR3 spans 14 residues. DNA for the CDR3: TGTGCCAGCAGCCCCATGCAGTCTATGTGGGGCTACACCTTC. Translating gives CASSPMQSMWGYTF.

Many counts were recorded for this clonotype. The chain carries TRBV19 and TRBJ1-1; D is undetermined. Germline assignment: CDR1 LNHDA and CDR2 SQIVND (reference sequence). The CDR3 is 13 amino acids. The V and J ends lost 3 bases and 2 bases respectively, with 7 bases between them. CDR3 protein: CASSIYGNTEAFF. CDR3 nucleotides: TGTGCCAGTAGTATCTACGGAAACACTGAAGCTTTCTTT. The variable domain in full, with the rest retrieved from reference TRBV19 and TRBJ1-1, is DGGITQSPKYLFRKEGQNVTLSCEQNLNHDAMYWYRQDPGQGLRLIYYSQIVNDFQKGDIAEGYSVSREKKESFPLTVTSAQKNPTAFYLCASSIYGNTEAFFGQGTRLTVV.

This clonotype showed up just a few times. The chain is built from TRBV4-1 and TRBJ2-1, with 7 nucleotides matching TRBD2. This CDR3 spans 14 amino acids. Unmatched junction bases numbered 6, after V lost 2 bases and J lost 8 bases. The germline CDR1 and CDR2 sequences are MGHRA and YSYEKL. The CDR3 region has the DNA TGCGCCAGCAGCCAATTACGGGGGGTCGATGAGCAGTTCTTC. Residues: CASSQLRGVDEQFF.

This clonotype has only a few counts. The gene calls are TRBV24-1 and TRBJ2-7; TRBD2 might be the D (5 bases). CDR1 KGHDR and CDR2 SFDVKD come from the germline V gene. This CDR3 has 15 amino acids. Trimming removed 4 bases at V and 0 bases at J, with 12 bases between. In DNA form, the CDR3 reads TGTGCCACCAGTGACCCTGCGGGCAGCTCCTACGAGCAGTACTTC. It specifies CATSDPAGSSYEQYF.